The 23 T cell receptor beta chains presented below share a single source sample, sequenced in a study of blood T cell repertoires in COVID-19. The assay was immunoSEQ multiplex PCR, and TCRdb's table has in-frame clones only and misses some. The table shows about 490,000 clones, with 70% to 90% occurring only once. Sequenced sample: peripheral blood. Receptor source: a human donor in a cohort sampled during active COVID-19.

J is TRBJ1-4 and V is TRBV27, with 7 positions matching TRBD1. From germline, CDR1 is MNHEY and CDR2 SMNVEV (reference sequence). The CDR3 contains 12 residues. Trimming removed 6 bases from V and 8 bases from J; junction bases left unmatched: 3. Here the CDR3 DNA reads TGTGCCAGCAGGAGGACAGGAGAAAAACTGTTTTTT. Amino acid sequence: CASRRTGEKLFF.

The genes are TRBV15 and TRBJ2-1; 15 nucleotides match TRBD2. The V gene end was trimmed by 8 bases and the J gene end by 8 bases; junction bases not matched to a gene: 13. CDR1 and CDR2 (germline): LNHNV, YYDKDF (reference sequence). The CDR3 length is 17 residues. CDR3 sequence (DNA): TGTGCCACCGCCCGCCGGACTAGCGGGAGGGCCGGGGATGAGCAGTTCTTC. Its translation: CATARRTSGRAGDEQFF.

This clone has a single count. This chain joins TRBV4-2 and TRBJ1-2; TRBD1 might be the D (6 bases). Trimming removed 0 bases from V and 2 bases from J, with 7 bases in between. Germline lookup yields CDR1 LGHNA and CDR2 YNFKEQ. This CDR3 region has 14 residues. CDR3 amino acids: CASSQEQGNYGYTF. CDR3 nucleotides: TGTGCCAGCAGCCAAGAACAGGGAAACTATGGCTACACCTTC.

This clone was seen a handful of times. The CDR3 sequence: CASSSIITGLGAAGELFF. CDR3 DNA: TGCGCCAGCAGCTCGATTATAACAGGACTAGGTGCGGCCGGGGAGCTGTTTTTT. The chain joins TRBV5-1 to TRBJ2-2; 7 nucleotides line up with TRBD2. The CDR3 loop spans 18 amino acids. From germline, CDR1 is SGHRS and CDR2 YFSETQ. Trimming removed 3 bases from V and 6 bases from J; junction bases left unmatched: 17.

This rearrangement joins TRBV15 to TRBJ2-2; TRBD2 might be the D (5 bases). The CDR3 is 19 residues long. Trimming left V 0 bases short and J 0 bases short, with 17 bases between. The germline V gene has CDR1 LNHNV and CDR2 YYDKDF (reference sequence). The CDR3 sequence: CATSRELAFPLANTGELFF. CDR3 coding DNA: TGTGCCACCAGCAGAGAGTTAGCGTTCCCCCTTGCGAACACCGGGGAGCTGTTTTTT. The variable domain in full, completed from reference TRBV15 and TRBJ2-2, reads DAMVIQNPRYQVTQFGKPVTLSCSQTLNHNVMYWYQQKSSQAPKLLFHYYDKDFNNEADTPDNFQSRRPNTSFCFLDIRSPGLGDTAMYLCATSRELAFPLANTGELFFGEGSRLTVL.

The chain joins TRBV6-1 to TRBJ2-7, with 7 positions matching TRBD2. The junction had 4 bases not matched to a gene; V was cut back by 2 bases and J by 3 bases. The CDR3 consists of 14 residues. Germline CDR1 MNHNS, CDR2 SASEGT. Written as DNA, the CDR3 is TGTGCCAGCAGTGAAAGCGGGACCAACTACGAGCAGTACTTC. Its protein product is CASSESGTNYEQYF.

This clone was seen more than once but under ten times. V gene TRBV11-2 combines with J gene TRBJ1-3; D uncertain. The CDR3 has 13 residues. Germline CDR1 reads SGHAT; CDR2 reads FQNNGV. The V gene lost 4 bases and the J gene lost 2 bases, with 6 bases spanning the gap. Written as DNA, the CDR3 is TGTGCCAGCAGCTCGTTAGCTGGAAACACCATATATTTT. Its protein product is CASSSLAGNTIYF. Full variable domain (remainder filled in from reference TRBV11-2 and TRBJ1-3): EAGVAQSPRYKIIEKRQSVAFWCNPISGHATLYWYQQILGQGPKLLIQFQNNGVVDDSQLPKDRFSAERLKGVDSTLKIQPAKLEDSAVYLCASSSLAGNTIYFGEGSWLTVV.

The chain recombines TRBV6-6 with TRBJ2-3; D possibly corresponds to TRBD2 (6 bases). The CDR3 length is 16 residues. From germline, CDR1 is MNHNY and CDR2 SVGAGI (reference sequence). Trimming removed 7 bases at V and 2 bases at J, with 19 bases between. CDR3 DNA sequence: TGTGCCAGCACTAGGCCGAGGGGCGGGAACACAGATACGCAGTATTTT. Translated, it gives CASTRPRGGNTDTQYF.

The chain carries TRBV19 and TRBJ2-5, with 9 bases that match TRBD1. J was trimmed by 5 bases and V by 8 bases; bases with no gene match: 12. CDR1 LNHDA and CDR2 SQIVND come from the germline V gene (reference sequence). The CDR3 length is 15 residues. CDR3 residues: CASQTGGKTGETQYF. The CDR3 nucleotides are TGTGCCAGTCAAACAGGGGGCAAAACGGGGGAGACCCAGTACTTC.

Note on this clone: The same CDR3 is also encoded by other DNA sequences in this sample. The V and J genes are TRBV5-1 and TRBJ1-2, with TRBD1 matching 7 bases. J was trimmed by 0 bases and V by 2 bases; bases with no gene match: 4. The germline CDR1 and CDR2 sequences are SGHRS and YFSETQ. This CDR3 is 15 amino acids long. This CDR3 reads CASSLGQATNYGYTF. The CDR3 DNA is TGCGCCAGCAGCTTAGGACAGGCTACTAACTATGGCTACACCTTC.

This clone showed up just once. The chain combines TRBV7-8 with TRBJ1-1; a weak D match, TRBD1 (6 bases). CDR1 is SGHVS and CDR2 is FQNEAQ in the germline V gene. Trimming removed 1 base at V and 4 bases at J, with 13 bases between. The CDR3 is made up of 15 amino acids. The DNA of the CDR3 is TGTGCCAGCAGCTTAGTTGTGGGGGCAGGCACTGAAGCTTTCTTT. This sequence encodes CASSLVVGAGTEAFF. Full variable domain (remainder filled in from reference TRBV7-8 and TRBJ1-1): GAGVSQSPRYKVAKRGQDVALRCDPISGHVSLFWYQQALGQGPEFLTYFQNEAQLDKSGLPSDRFFAERPEGSVSTLKIQRTQQEDSAVYLCASSLVVGAGTEAFFGQGTRLTVV.

The chain joins TRBV12-3 or TRBV12-4 to TRBJ1-4, with TRBD1 as a possible D gene (6 bases). This CDR3 has 13 residues. Trimming pared 7 bases from V and 8 bases from J, leaving 14 bases between. The DNA of the CDR3 is TGTGCCAGCATCGGGCAGGGGCTGGAAAAACTGTTTTTT. Its translation: CASIGQGLEKLFF.

The chain carries TRBV27 and TRBJ1-1; D is ambiguous. This CDR3 contains 11 residues. Deletions cut 5 bases from V and 1 base from J, with 2 bases between. Germline-derived CDR1 and CDR2 are MNHEY and SMNVEV (reference sequence). The CDR3 loop reads CASSRNTEAFF. In DNA, the CDR3 is TGTGCCAGCAGTCGGAACACTGAAGCTTTCTTT.

V gene TRBV2 combines with J gene TRBJ1-4; D possibly corresponds to TRBD1 (5 bases). Germline-derived CDR1 and CDR2 are SNHLY and FYNNEI. The CDR3 is made up of 15 amino acids. Trimming shortened V by 6 bases and J by 5 bases, and 16 bases separated the two germline ends. The CDR3 DNA sequence: TGTGCCAGCAGCCGCGAAGGCAGGGCCAATGAAAAACTGTTTTTT. Translated: CASSREGRANEKLFF.

This chain uses TRBV5-5 with TRBJ2-2; 11 bases are shared with TRBD1. The germline V gene has CDR1 SGHKS and CDR2 YYEKEE (reference sequence). The CDR3 loop spans 16 amino acids. V lost 3 bases and J lost 5; bases outside the gene matches: 6. Written as DNA, the CDR3 is TGTGCCAGCAGCTGGGGACAGGGGGGAAGGACCGGGGAGCTGTTTTTT. It translates to CASSWGQGGRTGELFF. Variable domain in full (rest from reference TRBV5-5 and TRBJ2-2): DAGVTQSPTHLIKTRGQQVTLRCSPISGHKSVSWYQQVLGQGPQFIFQYYEKEERGRGNFPDRFSARQFPNYSSELNVNALLLGDSALYLCASSWGQGGRTGELFFGEGSRLTVL.

The chain combines TRBV28 with TRBJ1-3, with TRBD1 as a possible D gene (5 bases). V dropped 4 bases and J dropped 3 bases, with 10 bases sitting between them. The CDR3 is 14 amino acids. Germline V gives CDR1 MDHEN, CDR2 SYDVKM. CDR3 amino acids: CASSSGYSGNTIYF. As DNA, the CDR3 is TGTGCCAGCAGTTCAGGGTACAGTGGAAACACCATATATTTT. Looking up the rest from reference TRBV28 and TRBJ1-3 gives the full variable domain: DVKVTQSSRYLVKRTGEKVFLECVQDMDHENMFWYRQDPGLGLRLIYFSYDVKMKEKGDIPEGYSVSREKKERFSLILESASTNQTSMYLCASSSGYSGNTIYFGEGSWLTVV.

This clone was detected once. This chain links TRBV7-2 with TRBJ2-2, with a weak D call TRBD2 (6 bases). Between the trimmed V and J ends, which lost 0 bases and 4 bases, there was a span of 6 bases. Germline-derived CDR1 and CDR2 are SGHTA and FQGNSA. This CDR3 is 14 amino acids long. CDR3 residues: CASSLASGTGELFF. DNA of the CDR3: TGTGCCAGCAGCTTAGCTAGCGGCACCGGGGAGCTGTTTTTT.

The chain links TRBV6-2 or TRBV6-3 to TRBJ2-3, with a possible D match to TRBD1 (5 bases). CDR3 length equals 16 residues. V lost 6 bases, J lost 5 bases, and 21 bases lay in between. Germline CDR1 reads MNHEY; CDR2 reads SVGEGT. The CDR3 DNA sequence: TGTGCCAGCAGCCGGATCCAGGCTCCCCAGGGAGATACGCAGTATTTT. It translates to CASSRIQAPQGDTQYF.

This CDR3 is CASSPSGRGGEQYF. The CDR3 DNA reads as TGTGCCAGCAGCCCTAGCGGGAGGGGAGGAGAGCAGTACTTC. The V gene is TRBV13, the J gene TRBJ2-7; 12 bases agree with TRBD2. V trimming: 5 bases; J trimming: 7 bases; junction bases outside the gene matches: 6. CDR3 length: 14 residues. Germline V gene sequence: CDR1 PRHDT, CDR2 FYEKMQ (reference sequence).

The chain couples TRBV19 to TRBJ2-1; TRBD2 aligns across 13 bases. The V gene's germline CDR1 is LNHDA and CDR2 SQIVND (reference sequence). CDR3 size: 16 residues. With V trimmed by 8 bases and J by 0 bases, 4 bases remained unmatched. The CDR3 spells CASRWTSGSSYNEQFF. The DNA of the CDR3 is TGTGCCAGTCGTTGGACTAGCGGGAGCTCCTACAATGAGCAGTTCTTC.

This chain joins TRBV5-1 and TRBJ1-1; perhaps TRBD1 as D (6 bases). The germline V and J ends were trimmed by 1 base and 2 bases, with 15 bases remaining between them. Germline loops: CDR1 SGHRS, CDR2 YFSETQ. The CDR3 runs to 16 residues. Here the CDR3 DNA reads TGCGCCAGCAGCTTGCGTCCTGCACAGGGTAACACTGAAGCTTTCTTT. The encoded protein is CASSLRPAQGNTEAFF.

In this sample, this clone turned up once. This chain links TRBV11-2 with TRBJ1-1, with D tentatively TRBD1 (5 bases). V shed 3 bases and J shed 1 base, with 9 bases lying between them. The CDR3 runs 14 residues. Looked up from germline, CDR1 is SGHAT and CDR2 is FQNNGV. For the CDR3, the DNA is TGTGCCAGCAGCTTTAACCAGGGGAACACTGAAGCTTTCTTT. Amino acid sequence: CASSFNQGNTEAFF.

CDR3 sequence (DNA): TGTGCCAGCAGTTACTCGCCGGGACACCGCTATGGCTACACCTTC. Translated, it gives CASSYSPGHRYGYTF. The J gene is TRBJ1-2, the V gene TRBV6-2 or TRBV6-3; TRBD1 might be the D (6 bases). Trimming removed 0 bases from V and 4 bases from J, with 12 bases in between. CDR3 length: 15 residues. Germline V gene lookup returns CDR1 MNHEY and CDR2 SVGEGT.